A single TCR beta chain is shown here with its context. The split of CD4+ cells yielded CD45RA+ naive and CD45RA-negative memory subsets. The data belong to a study of shared clonotypes between healthy human individuals. Only in-frame clones appear in the TCRdb table, and some are missing; sequencing was by immunoSEQ multiplex PCR. The repertoire holds about 1.1 million clones, with around three quarters as singletons. The clonotype originates from a man between 18 and 29 years old in good health. Some clones in this sample may be carry-over from other donors' samples. Material for sequencing was memory CD4+ T cells from PBMCs. Noted subset: CD45RA-negative fraction.

CDR3 region: CASSGAQGAGANVLTF. CDR3 DNA: TGTGCCAGCAGTGGAGCGCAGGGTGCTGGGGCCAACGTCCTGACTTTC. The genes are TRBV6-1 and TRBJ2-6, with a possible D match to TRBD1 (5 bases). This CDR3 spans 16 amino acids. Trimming took off 4 bases at V and 2 bases at J, with 12 bases between the two ends. Germline loops: CDR1 MNHNS, CDR2 SASEGT.